The clone carrying this TCR beta chain came up a few times. Antigen unknown. J lost 7 bases, V lost 7 bases, and 3 bases had no gene match. The V gene's germline CDR1 is SQVTM and CDR2 ANQGSEA. There are 12 residues in the CDR3. Unfractionated whole blood yielded total RNA. Library preparation tagged each individual cDNA molecule with a unique molecular identifier. As handled by the study authors: The median was about 100,000 TCRs per sample, ranging about 20,000 to 700,000. TCRdb itself ran the 5' RACE reads through MiXCR, one entry per CDR3 protein. In this record, the V and J calls reflect TCRdb's handling and not the investigators' own analysis. Here the sample spans approximately 80,000 distinct CDR3 sequences, 15% being singletons. These data originate in a study of human T cells and chemical hapten exposure. Overall study findings and caveats: Sensitization with DPC brought no change to TCRs above 1 in 1000 in frequency.

V is TRBV29-1 and J is TRBJ2-7, with 14 bases lining up with TRBD2. The source is a female donor in good health. CDR3 region: CSGGLAGEEQYF. The CDR3 DNA is TGCAGCGGGGGACTAGCGGGAGAGGAGCAGTACTTC.